Below, one T cell receptor (beta chain) is given with its context. The sequenced target, TCR beta, came from blood CD8+ and CD4+ T cells. TEMRA cells were enriched by FACS, and CD4+ and CD8+ T cells were negatively isolated. This specimen comes from a study of CD8 T cells in Susac syndrome. An input of about 0.5 to 1 ug of RNA was subjected to reverse transcription using random hexamers. TCRdb processed the immunoSEQ multiplex PCR reads anew with MiXCR; each CDR3 protein has one entry. The sample records roughly 120,000 distinct CDR3 sequences, about 95% being singletons. The V end was cut by 4 bases, the J end by 5 bases, with 11 bases between. The CDR3 length is 14 residues.

The origin of this receptor is a human donor in good health. The chain combines TRBV12-3 or TRBV12-4 with TRBJ2-2; D call uncertain. The sequenced sample was CD4+ T cells from PBMCs. CDR3: CASSSLSRTGELFF. The CDR3 nucleotides read TGTGCCAGCAGTTCCCTTAGCCGGACCGGGGAGCTGTTTTTT.